Sequencing of this T cell receptor (beta chain) was carried out in a study of metastatic and nonmetastatic thyroid tumors. As for the study in general: Malignant and benign thyroid patients had repertoires compared in peripheral blood and tumor or nodule tissue.

Thyroid surgery was preceded by no treatment in any patient. TCRdb recomputed clones from the PCR reads via MiXCR. The sample lists some 30,000 clones, around 7% occurring once. The CDR3 length is 14 residues. The V end was cut by 0 bases, the J end by 0 bases, with 3 bases between. Germline CDR1 reads LGHDT; CDR2 reads YNNKEL (reference sequence). This clone was seen ten or more times. This sequence joins TRBV3-1 and TRBJ2-1, with D unresolved. Sequenced input: blood. This TCR came from a female donor with papillary thyroid cancer or a benign thyroid nodule (not recorded which). Some clones in this sample may be carry-over from other donors' samples. The CDR3 reads CASSQDSSYNEQFF. CDR3 DNA sequence: TGTGCCAGCAGCCAAGACTCCTCCTACAATGAGCAGTTCTTC.